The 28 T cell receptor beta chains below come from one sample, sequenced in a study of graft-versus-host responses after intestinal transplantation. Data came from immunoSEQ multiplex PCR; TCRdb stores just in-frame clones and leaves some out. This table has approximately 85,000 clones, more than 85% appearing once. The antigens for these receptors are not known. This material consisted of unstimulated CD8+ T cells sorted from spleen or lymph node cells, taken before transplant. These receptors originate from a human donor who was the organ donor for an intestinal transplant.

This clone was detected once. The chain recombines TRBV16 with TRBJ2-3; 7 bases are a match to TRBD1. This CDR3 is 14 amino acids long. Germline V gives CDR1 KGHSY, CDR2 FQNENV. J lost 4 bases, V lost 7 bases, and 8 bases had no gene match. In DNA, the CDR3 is TGTGCCAGCACCTCGACAGGGTACGCAGATACGCAGTATTTT. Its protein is CASTSTGYADTQYF.

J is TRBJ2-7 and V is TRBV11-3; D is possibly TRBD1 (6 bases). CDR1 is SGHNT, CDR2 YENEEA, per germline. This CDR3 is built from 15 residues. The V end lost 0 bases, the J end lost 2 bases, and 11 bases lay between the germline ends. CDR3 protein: CASSLDRGFPYEQYF. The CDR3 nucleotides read TGTGCCAGCAGCTTAGACAGGGGATTCCCCTACGAGCAGTACTTC.

CDR3 DNA sequence: TGTGCCAGCAGTTACTCCGCAATCTCCTACGAGCAGTACTTC. Its translation: CASSYSAISYEQYF. The V gene is TRBV6-5, the J gene TRBJ2-7; D is ambiguous. The CDR3 has 14 residues. Deletions cut 0 bases from V and 0 bases from J, with 6 bases between. Germline-derived CDR1 and CDR2 are MNHEY and SVGAGI.

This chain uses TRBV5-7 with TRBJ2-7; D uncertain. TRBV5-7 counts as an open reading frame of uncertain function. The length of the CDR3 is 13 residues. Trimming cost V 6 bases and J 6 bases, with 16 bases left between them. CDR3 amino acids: CASTRTVQAEQYF. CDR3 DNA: TGTGCCAGCACCCGTACGGTTCAGGCCGAGCAGTACTTC.

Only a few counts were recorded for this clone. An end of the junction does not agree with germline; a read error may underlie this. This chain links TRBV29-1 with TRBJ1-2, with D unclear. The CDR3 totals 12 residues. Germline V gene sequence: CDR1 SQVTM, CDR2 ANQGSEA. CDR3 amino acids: CSVVWINYGYAF. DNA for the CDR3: TGCAGCGTTGTATGGATCAACTATGGCTACGCCTTC.

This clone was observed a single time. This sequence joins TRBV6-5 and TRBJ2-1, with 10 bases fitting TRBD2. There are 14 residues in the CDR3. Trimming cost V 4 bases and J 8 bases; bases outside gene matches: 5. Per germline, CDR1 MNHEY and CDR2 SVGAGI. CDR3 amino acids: CASSLAGGTDEQFF. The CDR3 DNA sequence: TGTGCCAGCAGTTTAGCGGGAGGTACGGATGAGCAGTTCTTC.

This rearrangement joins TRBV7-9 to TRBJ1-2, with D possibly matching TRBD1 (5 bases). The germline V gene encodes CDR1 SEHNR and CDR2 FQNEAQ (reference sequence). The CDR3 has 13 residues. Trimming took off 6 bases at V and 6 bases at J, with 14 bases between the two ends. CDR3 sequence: CASRVDISDGYTF. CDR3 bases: TGTGCCAGCAGGGTGGACATATCGGATGGCTACACCTTC.

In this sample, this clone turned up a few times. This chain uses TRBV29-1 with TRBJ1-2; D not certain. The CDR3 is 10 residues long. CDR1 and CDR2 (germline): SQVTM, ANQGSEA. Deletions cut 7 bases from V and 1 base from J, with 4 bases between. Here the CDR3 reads CSAFNYGYTF. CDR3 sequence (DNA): TGCAGCGCCTTTAACTATGGCTACACCTTC.

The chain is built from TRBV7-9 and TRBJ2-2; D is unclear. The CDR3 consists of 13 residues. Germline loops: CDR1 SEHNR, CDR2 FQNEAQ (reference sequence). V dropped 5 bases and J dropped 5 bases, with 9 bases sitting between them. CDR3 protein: CASSALMTGELFF. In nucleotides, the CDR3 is TGTGCCAGCAGCGCCCTCATGACCGGGGAGCTGTTTTTT.

The CDR3: CASSSAPQSSYNSPLHF. The CDR3 nucleotides are TGTGCCAGCAGTTCGGCCCCACAAAGCTCCTATAATTCACCCCTCCACTTT. J is TRBJ1-6 and V is TRBV27; no firm D call. The V end was cut by 4 bases, the J end by 0 bases, with 13 bases between. Germline V gene data show CDR1 as MNHEY and CDR2 as SMNVEV (reference sequence). This CDR3 has 17 amino acids.

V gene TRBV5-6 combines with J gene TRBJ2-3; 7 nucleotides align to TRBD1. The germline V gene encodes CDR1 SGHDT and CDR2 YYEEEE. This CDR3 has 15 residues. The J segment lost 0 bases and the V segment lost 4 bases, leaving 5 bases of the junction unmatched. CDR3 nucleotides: TGTGCCAGCAGCCTAGGGGGCTTTAGCACAGATACGCAGTATTTT. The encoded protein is CASSLGGFSTDTQYF.

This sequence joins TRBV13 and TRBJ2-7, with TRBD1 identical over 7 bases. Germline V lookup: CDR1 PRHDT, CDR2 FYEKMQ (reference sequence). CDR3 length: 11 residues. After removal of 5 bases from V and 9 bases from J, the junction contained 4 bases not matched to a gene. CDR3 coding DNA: TGTGCCAGCAGCCCCCACAGGGGGCAGTACTTC. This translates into CASSPHRGQYF.

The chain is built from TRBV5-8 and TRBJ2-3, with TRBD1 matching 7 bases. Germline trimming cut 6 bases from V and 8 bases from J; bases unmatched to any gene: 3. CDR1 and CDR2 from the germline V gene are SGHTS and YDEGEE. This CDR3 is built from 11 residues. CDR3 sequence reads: CASTPGGTQYF. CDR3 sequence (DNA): TGTGCCAGCACTCCAGGGGGTACGCAGTATTTT.

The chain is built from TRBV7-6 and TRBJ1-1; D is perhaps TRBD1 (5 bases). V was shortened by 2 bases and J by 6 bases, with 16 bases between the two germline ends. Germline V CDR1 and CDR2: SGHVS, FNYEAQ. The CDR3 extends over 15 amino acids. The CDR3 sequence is CASSLRVGESSEAFF. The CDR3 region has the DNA TGTGCCAGCAGCTTAAGGGTAGGGGAGTCCTCTGAAGCTTTCTTT.

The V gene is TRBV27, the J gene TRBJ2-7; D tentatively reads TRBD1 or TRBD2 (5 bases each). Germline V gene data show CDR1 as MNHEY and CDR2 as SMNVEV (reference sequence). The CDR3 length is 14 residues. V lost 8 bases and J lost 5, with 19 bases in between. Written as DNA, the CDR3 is TGTGCCAGCTCCGGTGGGGGTATCATAGACGAGCAGTACTTC. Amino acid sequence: CASSGGGIIDEQYF.

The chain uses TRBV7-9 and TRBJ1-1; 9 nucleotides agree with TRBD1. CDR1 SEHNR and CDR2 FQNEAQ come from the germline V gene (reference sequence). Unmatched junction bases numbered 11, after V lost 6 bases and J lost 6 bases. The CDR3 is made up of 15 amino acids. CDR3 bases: TGTGCCAGCAGTCCGGACAGGGGTGTGTTCCCTGAAGCTTTCTTT. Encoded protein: CASSPDRGVFPEAFF.

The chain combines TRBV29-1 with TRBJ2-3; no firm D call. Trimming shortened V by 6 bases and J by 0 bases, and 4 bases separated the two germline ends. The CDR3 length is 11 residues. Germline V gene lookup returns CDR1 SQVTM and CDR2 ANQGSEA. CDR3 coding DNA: TGCAGCGTCTTTAGCACAGATACGCAGTATTTT. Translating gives CSVFSTDTQYF.

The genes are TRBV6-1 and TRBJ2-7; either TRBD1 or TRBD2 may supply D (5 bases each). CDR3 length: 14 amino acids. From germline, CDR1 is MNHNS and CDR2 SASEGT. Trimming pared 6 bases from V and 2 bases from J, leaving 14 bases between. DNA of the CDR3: TGTGCCAGCAGGGACATTTCGGGAACCTACGAGCAGTACTTC. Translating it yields CASRDISGTYEQYF.

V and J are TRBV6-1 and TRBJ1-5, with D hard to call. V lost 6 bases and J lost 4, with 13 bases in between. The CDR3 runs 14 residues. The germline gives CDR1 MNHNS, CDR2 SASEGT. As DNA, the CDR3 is TGTGCCAGCAGACCTCTCGGGTGGAATCAGCCCCAGCATTTT. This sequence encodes CASRPLGWNQPQHF.

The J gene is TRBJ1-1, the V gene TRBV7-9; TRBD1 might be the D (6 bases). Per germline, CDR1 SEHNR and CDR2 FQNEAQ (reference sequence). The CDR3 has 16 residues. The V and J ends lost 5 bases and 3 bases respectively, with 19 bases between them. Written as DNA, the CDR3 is TGTGCCAGCAGCGCTGAGTTAGGGGGATGGGACACTGAAGCTTTCTTT. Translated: CASSAELGGWDTEAFF.

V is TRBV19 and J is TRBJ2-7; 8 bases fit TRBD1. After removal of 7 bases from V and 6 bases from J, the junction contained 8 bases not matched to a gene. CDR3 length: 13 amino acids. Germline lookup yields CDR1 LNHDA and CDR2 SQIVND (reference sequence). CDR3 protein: CASNFRGQGEQYF. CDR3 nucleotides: TGTGCCAGTAATTTCAGGGGGCAGGGCGAGCAGTACTTC.

CDR3 sequence reads: CASSLAVSGYEQYF. The CDR3 nucleotides read TGTGCCAGCAGCTTAGCTGTTAGCGGGTACGAGCAGTACTTC. The chain recombines TRBV11-2 with TRBJ2-7; TRBD2 matches 7 bases. The CDR3 has 14 residues. Per the germline V gene, CDR1 is SGHAT and CDR2 is FQNNGV. The junction had 4 bases not matched to a gene; V was cut back by 1 base and J by 4 bases.

The CDR3 sequence is CASRAGGGAPPTGELFF. The CDR3 DNA reads TGTGCCAGCAGGGCTGGTGGCGGGGCACCTCCCACCGGGGAGCTGTTTTTT. The chain is built from TRBV7-6 and TRBJ2-2; weak D call: TRBD2 (6 bases). Germline-derived CDR1 and CDR2 are SGHVS and FNYEAQ. The length of the CDR3 is 17 residues. Trimming shortened V by 6 bases and J by 4 bases, and 21 bases separated the two germline ends.

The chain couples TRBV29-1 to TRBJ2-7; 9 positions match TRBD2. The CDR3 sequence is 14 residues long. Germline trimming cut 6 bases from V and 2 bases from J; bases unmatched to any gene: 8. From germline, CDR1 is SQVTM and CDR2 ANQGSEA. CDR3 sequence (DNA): TGCAGCGTCGAGATAGCGGGAGAAACCTACGAGCAGTACTTC. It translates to CSVEIAGETYEQYF.

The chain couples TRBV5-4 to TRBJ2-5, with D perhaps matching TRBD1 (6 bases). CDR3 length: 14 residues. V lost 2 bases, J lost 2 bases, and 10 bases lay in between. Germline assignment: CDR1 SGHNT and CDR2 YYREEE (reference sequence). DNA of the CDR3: TGTGCCAGCAGCTTTACCAGGGGTCAAGAGACCCAGTACTTC. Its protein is CASSFTRGQETQYF.

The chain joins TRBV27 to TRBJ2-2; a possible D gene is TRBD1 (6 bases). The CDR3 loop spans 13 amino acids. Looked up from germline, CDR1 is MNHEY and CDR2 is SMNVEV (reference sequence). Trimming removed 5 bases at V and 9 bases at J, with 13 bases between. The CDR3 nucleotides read TGTGCCAGCAGTCAAGGGGGTAACAGGGAGCTGTTTTTT. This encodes CASSQGGNRELFF.

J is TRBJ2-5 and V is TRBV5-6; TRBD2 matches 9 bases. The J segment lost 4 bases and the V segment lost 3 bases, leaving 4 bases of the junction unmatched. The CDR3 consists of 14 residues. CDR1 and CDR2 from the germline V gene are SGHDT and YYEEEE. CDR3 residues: CASSYQTSGETQYF. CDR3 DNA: TGTGCCAGCAGCTACCAGACTAGCGGAGAGACCCAGTACTTC.

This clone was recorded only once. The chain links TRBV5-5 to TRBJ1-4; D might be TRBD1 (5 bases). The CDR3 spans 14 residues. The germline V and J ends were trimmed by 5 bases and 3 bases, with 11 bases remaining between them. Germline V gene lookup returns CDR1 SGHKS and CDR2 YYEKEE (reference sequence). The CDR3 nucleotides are TGTGCCAGCAGTCCAGGGAGGGCTAATGAAAAACTGTTTTTT. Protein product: CASSPGRANEKLFF.